These T cell receptor beta chains were read from a single sample in a study of T cell responses to AZD1222 COVID-19 vaccine. Measured with immunoSEQ multiplex PCR; TCRdb has only the in-frame clones, and not every one. The sample contains about 140,000 clones, about 86% of which appear only once. Material: peripheral blood, obtained on day 0 of AZD1222 vaccination. The receptors originated from an adult in good health. CDR3s include the opening cysteine and the closing phenylalanine or tryptophan. The D gene is left open where the match is weak. Size is stated for part of the rows, as once, few or many counts, or as a class when the clone is expanded.

TRBJ2-7 TRBV2 TRBD2 - CASSWTSGSSHEQYF TGTGCCAGCAGCTGGACTAGCGGGAGTTCCCACGAGCAGTACTTC
TRBJ1-5 TRBV18 - once CASSPLRDQPQHF TGTGCCAGCTCACCTTTAAGAGATCAGCCCCAGCATTTT
TRBJ1-3 TRBV4-2 - - CASSQEGNTIYF TGTGCCAGCAGCCAAGAGGGAAACACCATATATTTT
TRBJ1-3 TRBV6-1 - - CASSEAHYGRSGNTIYF TGTGCCAGCAGTGAAGCGCATTATGGACGCTCTGGAAACACCATATATTTT
TRBJ2-2 TRBV21-1 - - CASSKAFSNTGELFF TGTGCCAGCTCCAAAGCTTTTTCGAACACCGGGGAGCTGTTTTTT
TRBJ2-7 TRBV27 - few CASSPYGENYEQYF TGTGCCAGCAGTCCCTACGGAGAAAACTACGAGCAGTACTTC
TRBJ1-5 TRBV13 - once CASSFKGSAAGYSNQPQHF TGTGCCAGCAGCTTCAAAGGGAGCGCGGCGGGTTATAGCAATCAGCCCCAGCATTTT
TRBJ2-7 TRBV7-2 - - CASSARGTYEQYF TGTGCCAGCAGCGCTCGGGGGACCTACGAGCAGTACTTC
TRBJ1-3 TRBV3-1/TRBV3-2 - few CASSQAPRFSGNTIYF TGTGCCAGCAGCCAAGCCCCGCGTTTCTCTGGAAACACCATATATTTT
TRBJ2-5 TRBV5-6 TRBD1 - CASSQDRGNRETQYF TGTGCCAGCAGTCAGGACAGGGGAAACCGAGAGACCCAGTACTTC
TRBJ1-1 TRBV5-4 - once CASSLATKGAEAFF TGTGCCAGCAGCTTGGCCACTAAGGGGGCTGAAGCTTTCTTT
TRBJ1-6 TRBV6-5 TRBD1 - CATVGQADNSPLHF TGTGCCACCGTTGGACAGGCGGATAATTCACCCCTCCACTTT
TRBJ2-1 TRBV7-6 TRBD2 - CASSVSGLVNEQFF TGTGCCAGCAGCGTCTCGGGACTAGTAAATGAGCAGTTCTTC
TRBJ1-1 TRBV4-1 TRBD1 - CASSQADRVILNTEAFF TGCGCCAGCAGCCAAGCGGACAGGGTGATTTTGAACACTGAAGCTTTCTTT
TRBJ2-1 TRBV6-5 TRBD2 once CASGPRREFEFF TGTGCCAGCGGCCCCCGGCGGGAGTTTGAGTTCTTC
TRBJ2-1 TRBV5-6 TRBD2 - CASSNERERPDEQFF TGTGCCAGCAGCAATGAGCGGGAGAGGCCCGATGAGCAGTTCTTC
TRBJ1-5 TRBV6-2/TRBV6-3 - - CASSLRRQIEGNQPQHF TGTGCCAGCAGTCTCAGGCGACAAATCGAGGGCAATCAGCCCCAGCATTTT
TRBJ1-5 TRBV7-2 - once CAGARGRDQPQHF TGTGCCGGTGCCCGAGGAAGGGATCAGCCCCAGCATTTT
TRBJ2-7 TRBV5-1 TRBD1 few CASSYVADRADEQYF TGCGCCAGCAGCTATGTCGCAGACAGGGCTGACGAGCAGTACTTC
TRBJ1-5 TRBV6-2/TRBV6-3 - - CASSSDGHHDHF TGTGCCAGCAGTTCGGACGGACACCACGATCATTTT
TRBJ2-5 TRBV27 - - CASSFFGSGSGETQYF TGTGCCAGCAGTTTTTTTGGTAGCGGTAGCGGAGAGACCCAGTACTTC
TRBJ1-1 TRBV28 - - CASSLPPPGGNTEAFF TGTGCCAGCAGTTTACCCCCACCGGGAGGGAACACTGAAGCTTTCTTT
TRBJ2-5 TRBV6-2/TRBV6-3 - - CASSPRWGAYGETQYF TGTGCCAGCAGTCCGAGGTGGGGGGCATATGGGGAGACCCAGTACTTC
TRBJ2-1 TRBV7-7 TRBD2 - CASSRGRANEQFF TGTGCCAGCAGCCGCGGGAGGGCCAATGAGCAGTTCTTC
TRBJ1-1 TRBV7-9 TRBD1 - CASSSGTGKTEAFF TGTGCCAGCAGCTCAGGGACAGGGAAGACTGAAGCTTTCTTT
TRBJ1-1 TRBV5-8 - - CASSRRQVSSEAFF TGTGCCAGCAGCCGACGACAGGTTTCTTCTGAAGCTTTCTTT